These T cell receptor beta chains were read from a single sample in a study of spatial heterogeneity in lung cancer. TCRdb processed the 5' RACE reads anew with MiXCR; each CDR3 protein has one entry. The data contain some 7,200 distinct CDR3 sequences, approximately 9.7% of them singletons. Material: normal lung tissue next to the tumor, obtained at surgery. The source of these receptors is a male donor with early-stage non-small cell lung cancer. The CDR3 runs from the conserved cysteine through the conserved F or W. D genes are given only for firm matches. Clone sizes are given selectively: once, few, many, or a class where the clone is expanded.

V gene: TRBV6-6; D gene: NA; clone size: NA; J gene: TRBJ2-7; CDR3 DNA: TGTGCCAGCAGTTACACCCGTTTGTCCCTGCGAAGGGAGCAGTACTTC; CDR3 protein: CASSYTRLSLRREQYF
V gene: TRBV6-2/TRBV6-3; D gene: NA; clone size: many; J gene: TRBJ2-3; CDR3 DNA: TGTGCCAGCAGCCCCCGTTGGCGGGGCCACCCCTTGACGCAGTATTTT; CDR3 protein: CASSPRWRGHPLTQYF
V gene: TRBV6-5; D gene: NA; clone size: many; J gene: TRBJ2-7; CDR3 DNA: TGTGCCAGCAGTTACTCGCGTAGGGTCGGGTTCGAGCAGTACTTC; CDR3 protein: CASSYSRRVGFEQYF
V gene: TRBV6-2/TRBV6-3; D gene: TRBD2; clone size: once; J gene: TRBJ2-3; CDR3 DNA: TGTGCCAGCAGTTACTTGGCGGGGGTGGCAGATACGCAGTATTTT; CDR3 protein: CASSYLAGVADTQYF
V gene: TRBV27; D gene: TRBD1; clone size: many; J gene: TRBJ2-7; CDR3 DNA: TGTGCCAGCAGTTCCATAAGGACAGGTCGGATCTACGAGCAGTACTTC; CDR3 protein: CASSSIRTGRIYEQYF
V gene: TRBV24-1; D gene: TRBD1; clone size: medium-sized; J gene: TRBJ2-1; CDR3 DNA: TGTGCCACCAGTGATTTGGGAGACAGGGACTACAATGAGCAGTTCTTC; CDR3 protein: CATSDLGDRDYNEQFF
V gene: TRBV7-2; D gene: NA; clone size: few; J gene: TRBJ2-1; CDR3 DNA: TGTGCCAGCAGCTTAGTGATAAACCCCGACAATGAGCAGTTCTTC; CDR3 protein: CASSLVINPDNEQFF
V gene: TRBV29-1; D gene: NA; clone size: many; J gene: TRBJ2-1; CDR3 DNA: TGCAGCGTTGAAGAGACGGCCTACAATGAGCAGTTCTTC; CDR3 protein: CSVEETAYNEQFF
V gene: TRBV4-1; D gene: NA; clone size: many; J gene: TRBJ2-7; CDR3 DNA: TGCGCCAGCAGCCTCGCCGGGACAATACCCTACGAGCAGTACTTC; CDR3 protein: CASSLAGTIPYEQYF
V gene: TRBV6-6; D gene: TRBD1; clone size: many; J gene: TRBJ2-7; CDR3 DNA: TGTGCCGGTACTTCCGGGACAGGTACCAACGAGCAGTACTTC; CDR3 protein: CAGTSGTGTNEQYF
V gene: TRBV18; D gene: TRBD2; clone size: many; J gene: TRBJ2-7; CDR3 DNA: TGTGCCAGCTCACCACCTAGCGGGGTATCCTACGAGCAGTACTTC; CDR3 protein: CASSPPSGVSYEQYF
V gene: TRBV5-4; D gene: NA; clone size: many; J gene: TRBJ1-5; CDR3 DNA: TGTGCCAGCAGCGCCCCGACAGAAGATAGCAATCAGCCCCAGCATTTT; CDR3 protein: CASSAPTEDSNQPQHF
V gene: TRBV7-9; D gene: NA; clone size: many; J gene: TRBJ2-7; CDR3 DNA: TGTGCCAGCGGCCGCCAGCGGCAGTACTTC; CDR3 protein: CASGRQRQYF
V gene: TRBV7-2; D gene: NA; clone size: many; J gene: TRBJ2-5; CDR3 DNA: TGTGCCAGCAGCTTAGGAGGGGGGCGAGAGACCCAGTACTTC; CDR3 protein: CASSLGGGRETQYF
V gene: TRBV7-2; D gene: NA; clone size: many; J gene: TRBJ2-2; CDR3 DNA: TGTGCCAGCAGCTTAGCCCCCCCGGGGATGAACACCGGGGAGCTGTTTTTT; CDR3 protein: CASSLAPPGMNTGELFF
V gene: TRBV7-9; D gene: NA; clone size: many; J gene: TRBJ2-3; CDR3 DNA: TGTGCCAGCAGCCCCTCGACAGATACGCAGTATTTT; CDR3 protein: CASSPSTDTQYF
V gene: TRBV6-5; D gene: NA; clone size: many; J gene: TRBJ2-3; CDR3 DNA: TGTGCCAGCAGGGCGCCAGCCATGGGCACAGATACGCAGTATTTT; CDR3 protein: CASRAPAMGTDTQYF
V gene: TRBV28; D gene: NA; clone size: large; J gene: TRBJ1-1; CDR3 DNA: TGTGCCAGCAGTTTTGACGGGCTCACTGAAGCTTTCTTT; CDR3 protein: CASSFDGLTEAFF
V gene: TRBV9; D gene: NA; clone size: many; J gene: TRBJ2-3; CDR3 DNA: TGTGCCAGCAGCTCGAAGGGGCGGTTCACAGATACGCAGTATTTT; CDR3 protein: CASSSKGRFTDTQYF
V gene: TRBV19; D gene: TRBD1; clone size: many; J gene: TRBJ2-5; CDR3 DNA: TGTGCCAGTAGTGCCTCCGGGACAGCCCAAGAGACCCAGTACTTC; CDR3 protein: CASSASGTAQETQYF
V gene: TRBV20-1; D gene: TRBD2; clone size: many; J gene: TRBJ2-1; CDR3 DNA: TGCAGTGCTAGAAAGTCCGGGACTAGCGGGCATAATGAGCAGTTCTTC; CDR3 protein: CSARKSGTSGHNEQFF
V gene: TRBV5-4; D gene: TRBD2; clone size: many; J gene: TRBJ2-5; CDR3 DNA: TGTGCCAGCAGCTTTAGCGCTGGGGGGGAGAACCAAGAGACCCAGTACTTC; CDR3 protein: CASSFSAGGENQETQYF
V gene: TRBV20-1; D gene: TRBD1; clone size: many; J gene: TRBJ2-7; CDR3 DNA: TGCAGTGCTAGATCCCGGGACAGGGGTCCCTACGAGCAGTACTTC; CDR3 protein: CSARSRDRGPYEQYF
V gene: TRBV2; D gene: NA; clone size: many; J gene: TRBJ2-2; CDR3 DNA: TGTGCCAGCAGTGAAGGGCAATGGCGGAACACCGGGGAGCTGTTTTTT; CDR3 protein: CASSEGQWRNTGELFF
V gene: TRBV5-4; D gene: NA; clone size: many; J gene: TRBJ2-1; CDR3 DNA: TGTGCCAGCAGCTTGGACTACAATGAGCAGTTCTTC; CDR3 protein: CASSLDYNEQFF
V gene: TRBV5-1; D gene: NA; clone size: many; J gene: TRBJ1-1; CDR3 DNA: TGCGCCAGCAGCTCAATGACAAGCCCTGAAGCTTTCTTT; CDR3 protein: CASSSMTSPEAFF